Shown below are 27 T cell receptor beta chains from a single sample sequenced in a study of radiotherapy plus CTLA-4 blockade in lung cancer (dated by TCRdb to the late 2010s). Library prep was done by the immunoSEQ multiplex PCR assay. TCRdb re-hosts the immuneACCESS table, in-frame sequences only. Its copies lack some clones; in the studies checked, an unresolved V gene accounts for under half of them, and the cause for the rest is not known. In this sample the table shows 70,000 to 90,000 clones, about 80% of which occur a single time. Under 9% of the sample lies in the top ten. The starting material was peripheral blood, obtained from a patient treated with radiotherapy plus ipilimumab. Source of these receptors: a human donor with non-small cell lung cancer who had a complete response to radiotherapy plus ipilimumab.

This clone was counted once. V usage is TRBV30 and J usage is TRBJ2-1, with D uncertain. Trimming took off 5 bases at V and 0 bases at J, with 5 bases between the two ends. Germline V gene lookup returns CDR1 GTSNPN and CDR2 SVGIG (reference sequence). This CDR3 spans 12 amino acids. CDR3 sequence: CAWSVSYNEQFF. Written as DNA, the CDR3 is TGTGCCTGGTCGGTCTCCTACAATGAGCAGTTCTTC.

The chain has TRBV30 and TRBJ1-5; D uncertain. Trimming removed 3 bases from V and 2 bases from J, with 11 bases in between. The CDR3 is 14 amino acids. Germline loops: CDR1 GTSNPN, CDR2 SVGIG (reference sequence). The CDR3 DNA sequence: TGTGCCTGGAGCCGAGACTCGGGCAATCAGCCCCAGCATTTT. Its translation is CAWSRDSGNQPQHF. Together with reference TRBV30 and TRBJ1-5, the CDR3 gives the full variable domain: SQTIHQWPATLVQPVGSPLSLECTVEGTSNPNLYWYRQAAGRGLQLLFYSVGIGQISSEVPQNLSASRPQDRQFILSSKKLLLSDSGFYLCAWSRDSGNQPQHFGDGTRLSIL.

The chain carries TRBV10-2 and TRBJ2-3, with D perhaps TRBD1 or TRBD2 (5 bases each). The CDR3 consists of 15 residues. The V end was cut by 3 bases, the J end by 2 bases, with 12 bases between. Germline CDR1 and CDR2: WSHSY and SAAADI. For the CDR3, the DNA is TGCGCCAGCAGTGACTCCGGGACCGACACAGATACGCAGTATTTT. Its protein product is CASSDSGTDTDTQYF.

Relative to its sample, this clone is medium-sized. Other DNA sequences in the same sample also yield this CDR3. V and J are TRBV5-1 and TRBJ1-1, with D tentatively TRBD1 (6 bases). The length of the CDR3 is 14 residues. Germline assignment: CDR1 SGHRS and CDR2 YFSETQ. With 3 bases removed from V and 3 bases from J, the gap between germline ends came to 12 bases. The DNA for the CDR3 is TGCGCCAGCAGCTCCCTGGACAGAGACACTGAAGCTTTCTTT. Its protein product is CASSSLDRDTEAFF.

This clone appeared a few times. The rearrangement links TRBV7-6 to TRBJ1-3, with D perhaps TRBD1 (6 bases). The CDR3 runs 16 residues. Germline lookup yields CDR1 SGHVS and CDR2 FNYEAQ. With 3 bases removed from V and 3 bases from J, the gap between germline ends came to 15 bases. The CDR3 region is CASSLSPGGYGNTIYF. CDR3 nucleotide sequence: TGTGCCAGCAGCTTGTCTCCCGGGGGCTATGGAAACACCATATATTTT.

The V call is TRBV30, the J call TRBJ1-5; D is undetermined. Germline CDR1 is GTSNPN and CDR2 is SVGIG (reference sequence). This CDR3 contains 15 residues. Between the trimmed V and J ends, which lost 0 bases and 1 base, there was a span of 10 bases. The DNA for the CDR3 is TGTGCCTGGAGTGTGGGGAGGTGGAGCAATCAGCCCCAGCATTTT. It yields the protein CAWSVGRWSNQPQHF.

The rearrangement uses TRBV7-9 and TRBJ2-3; D remains ambiguous. Germline loops: CDR1 SEHNR, CDR2 FQNEAQ (reference sequence). CDR3 length: 13 amino acids. Trimming pared 7 bases from V and 3 bases from J, leaving 11 bases between. This CDR3 reads CASTPLSTDTQYF. The CDR3 coding sequence is TGTGCCAGCACCCCACTGTCTACAGATACGCAGTATTTT.

The genes are TRBV11-2 and TRBJ2-1; D is uncertain. Germline V gene data show CDR1 as SGHAT and CDR2 as FQNNGV. Between the trimmed V and J ends, which lost 3 bases and 5 bases, there was a span of 11 bases. The CDR3 length is 14 residues. The CDR3 DNA reads TGTGCCAGCAGCTTGGAACGGACCGACAATGAGCAGTTCTTC. This codes for CASSLERTDNEQFF.

The genes are TRBV6-4 and TRBJ2-6; D is uncertain. The V and J ends lost 8 bases and 0 bases respectively, with 8 bases between them. Germline V gene lookup returns CDR1 MRHNA and CDR2 SNTAGT. The CDR3 extends over 14 amino acids. The CDR3 coding sequence is TGTGCCAGCTCCGCGACCTCTGGGGCCAACGTCCTGACTTTC. Its protein product is CASSATSGANVLTF.

The DNA of the CDR3 is TGTGCCAGCCTCAGGGACAGCGCGAACACCGGGGAGCTGTTTTTT. It codes for CASLRDSANTGELFF. J is TRBJ2-2 and V is TRBV2, with 7 bases that match TRBD1. Germline trimming cut 8 bases from V and 0 bases from J; bases unmatched to any gene: 6. CDR1 is SNHLY, CDR2 FYNNEI, per germline. The CDR3 consists of 15 residues.

The chain employs TRBV5-4 and TRBJ2-3; 7 bases agree with TRBD2. There are 15 residues in the CDR3. Losses at the gene ends were 7 bases for V and 5 bases for J; bases not matched to a gene: 13. Per the germline V gene, CDR1 is SGHNT and CDR2 is YYREEE (reference sequence). The CDR3 DNA reads TGTGCCAGCGGGTTAAGGGCGGGAGATATAGATACGCAGTATTTT. The encoded protein is CASGLRAGDIDTQYF.

The V and J genes are TRBV14 and TRBJ2-1; the D is unclear. This CDR3 spans 15 amino acids. V lost 0 bases and J 8 bases, leaving 14 bases between the germline ends. Germline V CDR1 and CDR2: SGHDN, FVKESK. The DNA of the CDR3 is TGTGCCAGCAGCCAAGATCAGTTAGCTGGGCATGAGCAGTTCTTC. Its translation is CASSQDQLAGHEQFF.

V is TRBV11-2 and J is TRBJ2-7; D is unclear. Germline V gene lookup returns CDR1 SGHAT and CDR2 FQNNGV. This CDR3 comprises 14 residues. V was trimmed by 0 bases and J by 2 bases, leaving 8 bases between them. The CDR3 is CASSLDLGTYEQYF. The CDR3 DNA is TGTGCCAGCAGCTTAGATCTCGGCACCTACGAGCAGTACTTC.

The CDR3 bases are TGTGCCTGGAGTGCGGTCCCGGGACAGCGCAATCAGCCCCAGCATTTT. Translation gives CAWSAVPGQRNQPQHF. The chain recombines TRBV30 with TRBJ1-5; 7 bases are shared with TRBD1. J was trimmed by 2 bases and V by 1 base; bases with no gene match: 8. CDR3 length: 16 residues. Germline CDR1 and CDR2: GTSNPN and SVGIG (reference sequence).

J is TRBJ1-6 and V is TRBV6-1, with TRBD1 matching over 8 bases. The CDR3 totals 15 residues. V shed 4 bases and J 9 bases; nucleotides not matched to a gene: 8. Germline CDR1 MNHNS, CDR2 SASEGT. The CDR3 reads CASSVRTGFGSPLHF. In DNA form, the CDR3 reads TGTGCCAGCAGTGTCCGGACAGGGTTTGGTTCACCCCTCCACTTT.

The CDR3 DNA reads TGTGCCAGCAGCTTAGGATCGGGACAGAACACAGATACGCAGTATTTT. Translation gives CASSLGSGQNTDTQYF. The V call is TRBV11-2, the J call TRBJ2-3; 7 nucleotides match TRBD1. The germline CDR1 and CDR2 sequences are SGHAT and FQNNGV. This CDR3 is built from 16 residues. V trimming: 1 base; J trimming: 2 bases; junction bases outside the gene matches: 6. Filled out from reference TRBV11-2 and TRBJ2-3, the complete variable domain reads EAGVAQSPRYKIIEKRQSVAFWCNPISGHATLYWYQQILGQGPKLLIQFQNNGVVDDSQLPKDRFSAERLKGVDSTLKIQPAKLEDSAVYLCASSLGSGQNTDTQYFGPGTRLTVL.

CDR3 amino acids: CASSGGTGKDEQYF. CDR3 in DNA: TGTGCCAGCAGTGGGGGGACAGGGAAGGACGAGCAGTACTTC. The chain recombines TRBV2 with TRBJ2-7; TRBD1 aligns across 9 bases. The V and J ends lost 4 bases and 5 bases, in that order; junction bases with no gene match: 6. In germline, CDR1 is SNHLY, CDR2 FYNNEI. This CDR3 has 14 amino acids.

The chain links TRBV6-6 to TRBJ2-7; 10 nucleotides line up with TRBD1. Germline V CDR1 and CDR2: MNHNY, SVGAGI (reference sequence). V was pared by 5 bases and J by 4 bases, with 2 bases of the junction left unmatched. The CDR3 is 13 amino acids. In nucleotides, the CDR3 is TGTGCCAGCAGTCAGGGACAGGGGTACGAGCAGTACGTC. Its translation: CASSQGQGYEQYV.

The V and J genes are TRBV4-1 and TRBJ1-4; perhaps TRBD1 as D (5 bases). Germline V gene data show CDR1 as MGHRA and CDR2 as YSYEKL. The V and J ends lost 0 bases and 5 bases respectively, with 10 bases between them. The CDR3 totals 15 residues. The CDR3 loop is CASSQERGPNEKLFF. CDR3 bases: TGCGCCAGCAGCCAAGAAAGGGGACCCAATGAAAAACTGTTTTTT.

There are a few counts of this clone. V is TRBV11-2 and J is TRBJ1-3, with TRBD1 as a possible D gene (5 bases). This CDR3 is built from 15 residues. V lost 2 bases and J lost 0, with 8 bases in between. CDR1 SGHAT and CDR2 FQNNGV come from the germline V gene. The CDR3: CASSLSGGSGNTIYF. As DNA, the CDR3 is TGTGCCAGCAGCTTATCGGGGGGCTCTGGAAACACCATATATTTT. Supplemented by reference TRBV11-2 and TRBJ1-3, the full variable domain reads EAGVAQSPRYKIIEKRQSVAFWCNPISGHATLYWYQQILGQGPKLLIQFQNNGVVDDSQLPKDRFSAERLKGVDSTLKIQPAKLEDSAVYLCASSLSGGSGNTIYFGEGSWLTVV.

The rearrangement joins TRBV7-2 to TRBJ1-6; 8 nucleotides align to TRBD1. J lost 0 bases, V lost 5 bases, and 9 bases had no gene match. The germline gives CDR1 SGHTA, CDR2 FQGNSA. This CDR3 spans 18 amino acids. CDR3 protein: CASSPTGGGRSYNSPLHF. Here the CDR3 DNA reads TGTGCCAGCAGCCCTACAGGGGGAGGGCGCTCCTATAATTCACCCCTCCACTTT.

This clone was seen only once. The genes are TRBV6-5 and TRBJ2-1, with 12 nucleotides matching TRBD2. Losses at the gene ends were 5 bases for V and 4 bases for J; bases not matched to a gene: 3. This CDR3 is 15 amino acids long. Germline V gene data show CDR1 as MNHEY and CDR2 as SVGAGI. CDR3 sequence: CASSVTSGGYNEQFF. The CDR3 region has the DNA TGTGCCAGCAGTGTGACTAGCGGGGGTTACAATGAGCAGTTCTTC.

This clone was seen once. The chain employs TRBV2 and TRBJ1-2; 9 bases agree with TRBD1. Losses at the gene ends were 1 base for V and 8 bases for J; bases not matched to a gene: 11. Germline CDR1 is SNHLY and CDR2 is FYNNEI. The CDR3 contains 16 residues. CDR3 DNA: TGTGCCAGCAGTGAAGAGGAATGGGACAGGGTGGAAGGCTACACCTTC. Its translation: CASSEEEWDRVEGYTF.

The V and J genes are TRBV6-1 and TRBJ1-1; perhaps TRBD1 as D (6 bases). From germline, CDR1 is MNHNS and CDR2 SASEGT. The CDR3 runs to 12 residues. V was clipped by 8 bases and J by 6 bases, with 13 bases between them. The CDR3 loop reads CASWAGVPEAFF. Here the CDR3 DNA reads TGTGCCAGCTGGGCAGGGGTCCCTGAAGCTTTCTTT.

This clone was detected a few times. V gene TRBV4-3 combines with J gene TRBJ2-7, with D hard to call. The germline V and J ends were trimmed by 0 bases and 2 bases, with 11 bases remaining between them. This CDR3 region has 15 residues. Per the germline V gene, CDR1 is LGHNA and CDR2 is YSLEER. The CDR3 protein is CASSQDWAGPYEQYV. The CDR3 DNA is TGCGCCAGCAGCCAAGATTGGGCCGGTCCCTACGAGCAGTACGTC.

This clone has only a few counts. The chain recombines TRBV7-9 with TRBJ2-7; perhaps TRBD2 as D (5 bases). The CDR3 covers 12 residues. CDR1 is SEHNR, CDR2 FQNEAQ, per germline (reference sequence). V lost 0 bases and J lost 11, with 11 bases in between. The CDR3 nucleotides read TGTGCCAGCAGCTTAGCTCTGGAGGCGGAGTACTTC. It codes for CASSLALEAEYF.

CDR3 DNA: TGTGCCAGCACCTCGAGGAAGGAGCAGTTCTTC. Protein: CASTSRKEQFF. The chain is built from TRBV7-2 and TRBJ2-1, with D unclear. The CDR3 runs 11 residues. The germline gives CDR1 SGHTA, CDR2 FQGNSA. Trimming removed 7 bases from V and 10 bases from J, with 11 bases in between.